This T cell receptor beta chain was documented in a study of human T cells and chemical hapten exposure. Study overall: The variation in per-sample TCR yields arose mainly from small differences in pooled library volumes.

Time point specified: healthy volunteer bleed at 2 weeks. Whole blood, unfractionated, served as the material for total RNA extraction. General observations from the study: The study found that DPC sensitization did not change TCRs above 1 in 1000 frequency.

In the case of this clonotype: Antigen unknown.

Single cDNA molecules in the library carried unique molecular identifiers attached during preparation. Per the original methods: Between 23,224 and 690,600 TCRs appeared in each sample, and the median stood at roughly 100,000. MiXCR, run by TCRdb on the RACE reads, gives a single entry per CDR3 protein. TCRdb, not the authors, supplied the V and J calls. The sample contains around 130,000 distinct CDR3 sequences, approximately 8.3% of which appear only once. The TCR originated in a male donor in good health. Some clones in this sample may be carry-over from other donors' samples. Sequences were obtained from whole blood.

CDR3 nucleotides: TGTGCCAGCAGTTACAGGGGAGAGACCCAGTACTTC. Residues: CASSYRGETQYF. The chain employs TRBV27 and TRBJ2-5, with TRBD1 matching over 7 bases. The trim removed 4 bases at V and 4 bases at J, leaving 0 bases unmatched. There are 12 residues in the CDR3. Germline CDR1 is MNHEY and CDR2 is SMNVEV (reference sequence).